These 28 T cell receptor beta chains were sequenced from one sample in a study of T-cell memory formation after mild COVID-19 (dated by TCRdb to about 2021). The library was obtained by 5' RACE. Sequencing was carried out with an Illumina NovaSeq 6000. The raw public reads went through TCRdb reprocessing: fastp at Q25, MiXCR clone calling, in-frame beta chains kept. All rows with the same CDR3 protein become a single entry with the most common DNA and genes. The sample has about 400,000 distinct CDR3 sequences on record, 20% to 30% of them singletons. The ten largest clonotypes hold around 8.7% of the sample. The material sequenced was PBMCs or a T cell subset sorted from them (not recorded which). Receptor source: an adult woman who had mild COVID-19 (a few samples of this study predate the infection). The sample titles of this study are shuffled in the database, so cell type and time point are left out; the donor was told from shared clones.

This clonotype was seen more than once but under ten times. The chain carries TRBV18 and TRBJ2-7; D gene unclear. This CDR3 has 12 residues. Germline V lookup: CDR1 KGHSH, CDR2 LQKENI. Trimming removed 4 bases at V and 5 bases at J, with 9 bases between. The CDR3 spells CASSLTSDEQYF. The CDR3 DNA reads as TGTGCCAGCTCACTAACTTCGGACGAGCAGTACTTC.

This clonotype was observed a handful of times. The chain carries TRBV2 and TRBJ1-6, with D maybe TRBD1 (6 bases). This CDR3 has 13 residues. V shed 5 bases and J shed 4 bases, with 6 bases lying between them. The germline V gene has CDR1 SNHLY and CDR2 FYNNEI. This chain's CDR3 is CASSRGYNSPLHF. The CDR3 nucleotides are TGTGCCAGCAGTAGGGGGTATAATTCACCCCTCCACTTT.

The chain links TRBV29-1 to TRBJ2-3; 9 nucleotides match TRBD1. The germline gives CDR1 SQVTM, CDR2 ANQGSEA. The CDR3 spans 15 residues. Trimming took 6 bases from V and 4 from J; bases not matched to a gene: 11. CDR3 protein: CSVASDRGGPDTQYF. CDR3 nucleotide sequence: TGCAGCGTCGCTTCGGACAGGGGAGGGCCAGATACGCAGTATTTT.

In its sample, this clonotype was seen once. The rearrangement uses TRBV30 and TRBJ1-5; no clear D. This CDR3 spans 13 amino acids. V was pared by 0 bases and J by 4 bases, with 7 bases between. CDR1 GTSNPN and CDR2 SVGIG come from the germline V gene (reference sequence). The CDR3: CAWSVGRNQPQHF. CDR3 coding DNA: TGTGCCTGGAGTGTGGGCAGGAATCAGCCCCAGCATTTT. Complete variable domain (other parts from reference TRBV30 and TRBJ1-5): SQTIHQWPATLVQPVGSPLSLECTVEGTSNPNLYWYRQAAGRGLQLLFYSVGIGQISSEVPQNLSASRPQDRQFILSSKKLLLSDSGFYLCAWSVGRNQPQHFGDGTRLSIL.

In its sample, this clonotype was seen many times. The chain uses TRBV29-1 and TRBJ2-4; D is perhaps TRBD1 (6 bases). Germline-derived CDR1 and CDR2 are SQVTM and ANQGSEA. V was pared by 4 bases and J by 3 bases, with 25 bases between. CDR3 size: 18 residues. The CDR3 DNA reads as TGCAGCGTTGTTCGACAGGAGAGAGGGGTAATCGGCAAAAACATTCAGTACTTC. As protein: CSVVRQERGVIGKNIQYF.

The V and J genes are TRBV12-3 or TRBV12-4 and TRBJ2-3, with a weak D call TRBD1 (6 bases). Trimming took 6 bases from V and 2 from J, leaving 9 bases between them. CDR3 length: 13 residues. The CDR3 DNA reads TGTGCCAGCAGCGGACAGCTCACAGATACGCAGTATTTT. Encoded protein: CASSGQLTDTQYF.

In this sample, this clonotype turned up a few times. The chain combines TRBV30 with TRBJ1-2; a weak D match, TRBD1 (5 bases). Germline values: CDR1 GTSNPN, CDR2 SVGIG (reference sequence). V was pared by 0 bases and J by 5 bases, with 16 bases between. CDR3 length equals 15 residues. The CDR3 spells CAWSVETPRQYGYTF. Written as DNA, the CDR3 is TGTGCCTGGAGTGTTGAGACCCCCAGACAGTATGGCTACACCTTC.

V is TRBV6-2 or TRBV6-3 and J is TRBJ2-1; no definite D call. Germline V lookup: CDR1 MNHEY, CDR2 SVGEGT. Trimming took 4 bases from V and 8 from J, leaving 15 bases between them. This CDR3 region has 14 residues. CDR3 sequence reads: CASSSPSKGHEQFF. CDR3 DNA sequence: TGTGCCAGCAGTTCACCTAGTAAAGGGCATGAGCAGTTCTTC.

The chain uses TRBV20-1 and TRBJ2-3; 7 bases are a match to TRBD1. This CDR3 comprises 15 residues. Germline CDR1 DFQATT, CDR2 SNEGSKA (reference sequence). The trim removed 6 bases at V and 4 bases at J, leaving 13 bases unmatched. CDR3 region: CSALTGMIGADTQYF. CDR3 DNA: TGCAGTGCCCTGACAGGGATGATAGGTGCAGATACGCAGTATTTT.

The DNA of the CDR3 is TGTGCCAGCAGCTGTACGAACACTGAAGCTTTCTTT. This gives the protein CASSCTNTEAFF. The chain joins TRBV14 to TRBJ1-1; D gene ambiguous. The CDR3 contains 12 residues. The ends were cut back, 5 bases at V and 1 base at J, with 5 bases in the middle. The germline V gene encodes CDR1 SGHDN and CDR2 FVKESK. The entire variable domain, with the rest obtained from reference TRBV14 and TRBJ1-1, is as follows: EAGVTQFPSHSVIEKGQTVTLRCDPISGHDNLYWYRRVMGKEIKFLLHFVKESKQDESGMPNNRFLAERTGGTYSTLKVQPAELEDSGVYFCASSCTNTEAFFGQGTRLTVV.

This clonotype was seen more than once but under ten times. The chain uses TRBV6-1 and TRBJ1-2, with a tentative D call TRBD1 (5 bases). This CDR3 region has 14 residues. From germline, CDR1 is MNHNS and CDR2 SASEGT. Trimming cost V 8 bases and J 4 bases, with 17 bases left between them. For the CDR3, the DNA is TGTGCCAGCCCAGAATGGGGGGGTAGCTATGGCTACACCTTC. Protein product: CASPEWGGSYGYTF.

The table lists this clonotype with many counts. V is TRBV12-3 or TRBV12-4 and J is TRBJ2-5; TRBD1 aligns across 7 bases. The CDR3 extends over 16 amino acids. With 7 bases clipped from V and 5 bases from J, the junction kept 16 bases outside the gene matches. The CDR3 region has the DNA TGTGCCAGCATGGGGTCCCCTACGAGGGGGCGGGAGACCCAGTACTTC. Its protein product is CASMGSPTRGRETQYF.

The chain has TRBV12-3 or TRBV12-4 and TRBJ2-3; 8 nucleotides line up with TRBD2. This CDR3 comprises 14 residues. V lost 6 bases, J lost 2 bases, and 4 bases stayed unmatched. This CDR3 is CASRQRETTDTQYF. The DNA of the CDR3 is TGTGCCAGCAGGCAGCGGGAGACCACAGATACGCAGTATTTT.

This clonotype was counted between two and nine times. The gene calls are TRBV5-1 and TRBJ1-4; possibly TRBD1 for D (5 bases). Germline-derived CDR1 and CDR2 are SGHRS and YFSETQ. Between the trimmed V and J ends, which lost 3 bases and 0 bases, there was a span of 18 bases. The CDR3 length is 18 residues. The CDR3 bases are TGCGCCAGCAGCTACCGAGGGGCAGGTTCCCCAACTAATGAAAAACTGTTTTTT. Protein: CASSYRGAGSPTNEKLFF. The entire variable domain, with the rest obtained from reference TRBV5-1 and TRBJ1-4, is as follows: KAGVTQTPRYLIKTRGQQVTLSCSPISGHRSVSWYQQTPGQGLQFLFEYFSETQRNKGNFPGRFSGRQFSNSRSEMNVSTLELGDSALYLCASSYRGAGSPTNEKLFFGSGTQLSVL.

In its sample, this clonotype was seen a few times. This rearrangement joins TRBV29-1 to TRBJ2-1; maybe TRBD2 (6 bases). CDR1 and CDR2 from the germline V gene are SQVTM and ANQGSEA. V dropped 5 bases and J dropped 0 bases, with 20 bases sitting between them. CDR3 length equals 17 residues. CDR3 sequence: CSVSRGLTTSSYNEQFF. The CDR3 nucleotides read TGCAGCGTTTCGCGGGGACTCACGACGAGCTCCTACAATGAGCAGTTCTTC.

In this sample, this clonotype turned up a few times. The V and J genes are TRBV14 and TRBJ2-1, with a weak D call TRBD2 (6 bases). The CDR3 totals 15 residues. Trimming took 0 bases from V and 8 from J, leaving 14 bases between them. Germline V gives CDR1 SGHDN, CDR2 FVKESK. The CDR3 DNA sequence: TGTGCCAGCAGCCAAGATCTTGGCGGGGACGATGAGCAGTTCTTC. This gives the protein CASSQDLGGDDEQFF.

In its sample, this clonotype was seen a few times. This chain connects TRBV30 to TRBJ1-2; no firm D call. The V gene's germline CDR1 is GTSNPN and CDR2 SVGIG (reference sequence). V was shortened by 2 bases and J by 1 base, with 2 bases between the two germline ends. This CDR3 has 11 amino acids. The CDR3 is CAWSLNYGYTF. The CDR3 DNA is TGTGCCTGGAGTCTTAACTATGGCTACACCTTC.

This clonotype was detected only a few times. V and J are TRBV7-2 and TRBJ2-7; the D is unclear. This CDR3 region has 11 residues. From germline, CDR1 is SGHTA and CDR2 FQGNSA. The ends were cut back, 2 bases at V and 6 bases at J, with 5 bases in the middle. DNA for the CDR3: TGTGCCAGCAGCTTACTCGCCGAGCAGTACTTC. Translating it yields CASSLLAEQYF.

Here the CDR3 reads CASSLWGTQETQYF. CDR3 in DNA: TGTGCCAGCAGCTTGTGGGGGACACAAGAGACCCAGTACTTC. The rearrangement links TRBV5-6 to TRBJ2-5, with a weak D call TRBD1 (6 bases). Germline V lookup: CDR1 SGHDT, CDR2 YYEEEE. The CDR3 runs to 14 residues. Between the trimmed V and J ends, which lost 1 base and 2 bases, there was a span of 9 bases.

This chain uses TRBV6-2 or TRBV6-3 with TRBJ2-2; 14 nucleotides align to TRBD2. The CDR3 is 17 amino acids. The ends lost 6 bases at V and 5 bases at J; junction bases unmatched: 8. Germline assignment: CDR1 MNHEY and CDR2 SVGEGT. The CDR3 sequence: CASSLPGLAGDTGELFF. CDR3 in DNA: TGTGCCAGCAGCTTACCGGGACTAGCGGGAGATACCGGGGAGCTGTTTTTT.

The chain links TRBV5-6 to TRBJ1-5; D is uncertain. This CDR3 spans 12 amino acids. Trimming stripped 7 bases from V and 2 bases from J, with 7 bases between. The germline CDR1 and CDR2 sequences are SGHDT and YYEEEE. The CDR3 loop reads CASHRGNQPQHF. CDR3 coding DNA: TGTGCCAGCCACCGGGGCAATCAGCCCCAGCATTTT.

This clonotype was picked up a small number of times. The rearrangement joins TRBV18 to TRBJ2-4, with D tentatively TRBD1 (6 bases). The germline gives CDR1 KGHSH, CDR2 LQKENI. This CDR3 is 17 amino acids long. Trimming stripped 1 base from V and 6 bases from J, with 19 bases between. CDR3 in DNA: TGTGCCAGCTCACCACGCCAATCGACAGGCTGGGGAAACATTCAGTACTTC. Amino acid sequence: CASSPRQSTGWGNIQYF.

In this sample, this clonotype turned up a few times. The gene calls are TRBV6-2 or TRBV6-3 and TRBJ1-6; D might be TRBD1 (5 bases). V lost 0 bases to trimming and J lost 13 bases, with 16 bases between them. There are 15 residues in the CDR3. Germline loops: CDR1 MNHEY, CDR2 SVGEGT. DNA of the CDR3: TGTGCCAGCAGTTACTCGAATCTGGGACGTTCGCCCCTCCACTTT. This sequence encodes CASSYSNLGRSPLHF.

This clonotype has a handful of counts. The chain recombines TRBV6-6 with TRBJ2-3; 13 positions agree with TRBD2. Germline V gives CDR1 MNHNY, CDR2 SVGAGI (reference sequence). The CDR3 is 21 residues long. The V segment lost 4 bases and the J segment 0 bases; nucleotides outside the gene matches: 16. CDR3 in amino acids: CASSFVRLAGGLLSSTDTQYF. CDR3 DNA sequence: TGTGCCAGCAGTTTCGTACGACTAGCGGGAGGCCTGCTGTCTAGCACAGATACGCAGTATTTT.

This chain uses TRBV12-3 or TRBV12-4 with TRBJ2-7, with D perhaps TRBD1 (6 bases). This CDR3 has 17 amino acids. V was cut by 4 bases and J by 2 bases, with 21 bases left in between. CDR3 bases: TGTGCCAGCAGTTCGCCAACCCCGGACAGTTACCCCTACGAGCAGTACTTC. Protein product: CASSSPTPDSYPYEQYF.

The CDR3 DNA follows: TGTGCCAGTTCTACAGGGGTGAATGAGCAGTTCTTC. Translation gives CASSTGVNEQFF. The V call is TRBV18, the J call TRBJ2-1; 7 positions agree with TRBD1. The CDR3 has 12 amino acids. V dropped 9 bases and J dropped 7; count of bases not matched to a gene: 6. Germline CDR1 reads KGHSH; CDR2 reads LQKENI.

This rearrangement joins TRBV12-3 or TRBV12-4 to TRBJ2-7; 9 positions agree with TRBD2. Trimming cost V 5 bases and J 3 bases; bases outside gene matches: 8. CDR3 length equals 15 residues. CDR3 region: CASSQALAGLYEQYF. CDR3 DNA sequence: TGTGCCAGCAGTCAGGCACTAGCGGGCCTCTACGAGCAGTACTTC.

The chain uses TRBV12-3 or TRBV12-4 and TRBJ1-1; the D is unclear. The V end was cut by 6 bases, the J end by 11 bases, with 13 bases between. CDR3 size: 11 residues. For the CDR3, the DNA is TGTGCCAGCAGCCCCCCCCTTGGGGCTTTCTTT. Its protein is CASSPPLGAFF.